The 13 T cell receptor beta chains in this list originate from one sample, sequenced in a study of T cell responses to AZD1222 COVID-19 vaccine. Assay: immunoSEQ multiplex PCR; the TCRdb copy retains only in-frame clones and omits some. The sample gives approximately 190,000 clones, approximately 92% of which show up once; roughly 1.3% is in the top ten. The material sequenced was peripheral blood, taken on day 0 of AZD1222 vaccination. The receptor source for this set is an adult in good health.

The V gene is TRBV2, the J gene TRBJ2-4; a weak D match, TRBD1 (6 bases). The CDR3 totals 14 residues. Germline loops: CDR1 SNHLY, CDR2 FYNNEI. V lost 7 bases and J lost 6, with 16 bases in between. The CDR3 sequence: CASNTPQGSNIQYF. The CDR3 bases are TGTGCCAGCAATACTCCGCAGGGGTCAAACATTCAGTACTTC.

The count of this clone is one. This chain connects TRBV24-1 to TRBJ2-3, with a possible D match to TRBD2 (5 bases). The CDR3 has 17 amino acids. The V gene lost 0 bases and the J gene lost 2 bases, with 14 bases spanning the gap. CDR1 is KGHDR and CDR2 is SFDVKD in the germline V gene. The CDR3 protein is CATSDLGLTFDTDTQYF. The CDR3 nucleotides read TGTGCCACCAGTGATTTGGGACTGACTTTTGACACAGATACGCAGTATTTT.

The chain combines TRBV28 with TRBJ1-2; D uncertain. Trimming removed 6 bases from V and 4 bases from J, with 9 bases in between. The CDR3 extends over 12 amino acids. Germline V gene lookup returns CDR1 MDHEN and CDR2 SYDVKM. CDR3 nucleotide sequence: TGTGCCAGCAGCACCCCTACCTATGGCTACACCTTC. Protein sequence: CASSTPTYGYTF.

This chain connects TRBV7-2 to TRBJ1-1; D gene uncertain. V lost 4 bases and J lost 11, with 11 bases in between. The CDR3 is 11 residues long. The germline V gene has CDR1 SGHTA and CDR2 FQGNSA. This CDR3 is CASSSGVLAFF. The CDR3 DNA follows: TGTGCCAGCAGCTCCGGGGTACTTGCTTTCTTT.

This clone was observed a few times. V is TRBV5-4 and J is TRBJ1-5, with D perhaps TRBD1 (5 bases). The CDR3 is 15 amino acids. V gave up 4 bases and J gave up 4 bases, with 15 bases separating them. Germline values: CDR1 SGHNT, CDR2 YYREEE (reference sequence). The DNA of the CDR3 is TGTGCCAGCAGCACAGGAGGCAGCCTGAATCAGCCCCAGCATTTT. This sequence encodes CASSTGGSLNQPQHF.

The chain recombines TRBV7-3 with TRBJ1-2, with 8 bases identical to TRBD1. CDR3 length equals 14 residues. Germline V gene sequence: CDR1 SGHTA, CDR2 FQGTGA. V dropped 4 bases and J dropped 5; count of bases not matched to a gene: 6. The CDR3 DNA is TGTGCCAGCAGCTCAGGACAGGGATCTTATGGCTACACCTTC. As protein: CASSSGQGSYGYTF.

CDR3 coding DNA: TGTGCCAGTTCTGCTCGTCCCGGAGGGTATGGCTACACCTTC. Its translation: CASSARPGGYGYTF. V and J are TRBV19 and TRBJ1-2; D gene unclear. This CDR3 has 14 amino acids. Germline loops: CDR1 LNHDA, CDR2 SQIVND (reference sequence). Trimming pared 8 bases from V and 5 bases from J, leaving 18 bases between.

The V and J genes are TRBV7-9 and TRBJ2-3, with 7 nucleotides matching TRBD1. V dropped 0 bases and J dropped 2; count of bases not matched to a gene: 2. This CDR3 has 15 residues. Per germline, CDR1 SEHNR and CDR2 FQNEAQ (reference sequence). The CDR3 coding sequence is TGTGCCAGCAGCTTAGCGGGACAGTCCACAGATACGCAGTATTTT. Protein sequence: CASSLAGQSTDTQYF.

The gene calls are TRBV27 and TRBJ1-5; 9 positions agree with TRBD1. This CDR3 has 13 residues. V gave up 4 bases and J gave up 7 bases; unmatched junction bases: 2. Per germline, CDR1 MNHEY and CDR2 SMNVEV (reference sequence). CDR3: CASSWDRAQPQHF. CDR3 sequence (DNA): TGTGCCAGCAGTTGGGACAGGGCGCAGCCCCAGCATTTT.

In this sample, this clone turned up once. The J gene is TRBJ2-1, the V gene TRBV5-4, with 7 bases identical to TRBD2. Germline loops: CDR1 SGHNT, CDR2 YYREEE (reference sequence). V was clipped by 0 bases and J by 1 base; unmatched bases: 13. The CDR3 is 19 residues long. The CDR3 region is CASSLGGRQRGVSYNEQFF. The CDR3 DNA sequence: TGTGCCAGCAGCTTGGGGGGACGGCAGCGGGGTGTTTCCTACAATGAGCAGTTCTTC. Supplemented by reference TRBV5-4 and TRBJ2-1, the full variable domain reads ETGVTQSPTHLIKTRGQQVTLRCSSQSGHNTVSWYQQALGQGPQFIFQYYREEENGRGNFPPRFSGLQFPNYSSELNVNALELDDSALYLCASSLGGRQRGVSYNEQFFGPGTRLTVL.

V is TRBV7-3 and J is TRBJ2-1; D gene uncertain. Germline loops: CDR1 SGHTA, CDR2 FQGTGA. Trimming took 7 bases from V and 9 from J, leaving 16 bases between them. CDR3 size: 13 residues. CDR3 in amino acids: CASTPAVGGEQFF. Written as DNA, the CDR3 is TGTGCCAGCACACCCGCAGTGGGCGGTGAGCAGTTCTTC. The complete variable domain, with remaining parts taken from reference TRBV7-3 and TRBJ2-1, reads GAGVSQTPSNKVTEKGKYVELRCDPISGHTALYWYRQSLGQGPEFLIYFQGTGAADDSGLPNDRFFAVRPEGSVSTLKIQRTERGDSAVYLCASTPAVGGEQFFGPGTRLTVL.

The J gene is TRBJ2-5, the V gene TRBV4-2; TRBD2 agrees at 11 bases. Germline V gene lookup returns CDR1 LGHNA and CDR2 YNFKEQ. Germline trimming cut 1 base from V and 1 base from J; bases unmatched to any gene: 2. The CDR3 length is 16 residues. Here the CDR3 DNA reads TGTGCCAGCAGCCAAGCGGGGACTAGCGGCCAAGAGACCCAGTACTTC. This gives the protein CASSQAGTSGQETQYF.

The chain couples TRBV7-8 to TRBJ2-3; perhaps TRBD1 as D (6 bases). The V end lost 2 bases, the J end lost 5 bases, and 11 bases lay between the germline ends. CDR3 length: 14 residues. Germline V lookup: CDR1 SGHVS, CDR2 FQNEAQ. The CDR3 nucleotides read TGTGCCAGCAGCTTACGTGAGGGGGAAGATACGCAGTATTTT. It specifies CASSLREGEDTQYF.